The next 20 T cell receptor beta chains were all read from a single sample in a study of OX40 agonist ivuxolimab in advanced cancers. This table comes from immunoSEQ multiplex PCR, and its TCRdb copy is limited to in-frame clones, with some not included. The sample carries 76,000 or so clones, 80% to 90% recorded once. This specimen consisted of CD4+ or CD8+ T cells sorted from blood, obtained in a trial of the OX40 agonist ivuxolimab. The receptors were gathered from an adult with an advanced solid tumor such as melanoma, head and neck, liver or kidney cancer.

The genes are TRBV14 and TRBJ2-7; D possibly corresponds to TRBD2 (6 bases). The V gene's germline CDR1 is SGHDN and CDR2 FVKESK. V lost 4 bases and J lost 0, with 13 bases in between. There are 15 residues in the CDR3. DNA of the CDR3: TGTGCCAGCAGCCCATTCTGGCGGGGCTCCTACGAGCAGTACTTC. Residues: CASSPFWRGSYEQYF. Drawing the rest from reference TRBV14 and TRBJ2-7, the complete variable domain is EAGVTQFPSHSVIEKGQTVTLRCDPISGHDNLYWYRRVMGKEIKFLLHFVKESKQDESGMPNNRFLAERTGGTYSTLKVQPAELEDSGVYFCASSPFWRGSYEQYFGPGTRLTVT.

The CDR3 DNA reads TGTGCTAGTGGTTTGGTAACGCTGAGCGGGAGTATGGATACGCAGTATTTT. It is translated as CASGLVTLSGSMDTQYF. The V gene is TRBV12-5, the J gene TRBJ2-3, with TRBD2 matching 8 bases. Germline V gives CDR1 LGHNT, CDR2 FRNRAP. After removal of 0 bases from V and 6 bases from J, the junction contained 11 bases not matched to a gene. The CDR3 runs 17 residues.

This chain links TRBV15 with TRBJ2-7, with TRBD1 as a possible D gene (6 bases). Trimming stripped 4 bases from V and 7 bases from J, with 11 bases between. Germline V CDR1 and CDR2: LNHNV, YYDKDF (reference sequence). This CDR3 is built from 12 residues. The CDR3: CATSIPRGEQYF. In nucleotides, the CDR3 is TGTGCCACCAGCATACCCAGGGGTGAGCAGTACTTC.

The V gene is TRBV7-2, the J gene TRBJ2-3; tentatively, D is TRBD2 (5 bases). Germline CDR1 SGHTA, CDR2 FQGNSA. The V gene lost 1 base and the J gene lost 7 bases, with 6 bases spanning the gap. The CDR3 spans 12 residues. The CDR3 nucleotides read TGTGCCAGCAGCTTAGGAGGGCATACGCAGTATTTT. Its translation: CASSLGGHTQYF.

V is TRBV19 and J is TRBJ1-1; TRBD1 aligns across 7 bases. Trimming took 0 bases from V and 14 from J; bases not matched to a gene: 15. Per germline, CDR1 LNHDA and CDR2 SQIVND (reference sequence). This CDR3 has 15 residues. The DNA for the CDR3 is TGTGCCAGTAGTATAGATTCCGGGACAGCAAATCGCCGATTCTTT. Its translation: CASSIDSGTANRRFF.

The chain links TRBV11-2 to TRBJ1-1, with D maybe TRBD1 (6 bases). Germline assignment: CDR1 SGHAT and CDR2 FQNNGV. The V gene lost 7 bases and the J gene lost 9 bases, with 18 bases spanning the gap. The CDR3 is 13 amino acids. The CDR3 coding sequence is TGTGCCAGCATCCTAGGGGGGGGGTATCAAGCTTTCTTT. It specifies CASILGGGYQAFF.

Only one count was recorded for this clone. The rearrangement uses TRBV2 and TRBJ2-1, with D possibly TRBD2 on 6 matching bases. V lost 5 bases to trimming and J lost 9 bases, with 14 bases between them. The germline V gene has CDR1 SNHLY and CDR2 FYNNEI. The CDR3 is made up of 13 amino acids. The CDR3 DNA reads TGTGCCAGCAGTAAAACTAGCCCCCCTGAGCAGTTCTTC. As protein: CASSKTSPPEQFF.

This chain joins TRBV9 and TRBJ1-4, with a possible D match to TRBD1 (5 bases). Germline loops: CDR1 SGDLS, CDR2 YYNGEE. Trimming cost V 7 bases and J 8 bases, with 30 bases left between them. There are 18 residues in the CDR3. CDR3 amino acids: CASGRPREGVGEGEKLFF. In DNA form, the CDR3 reads TGTGCCAGCGGACGCCCCCGGGAAGGCGTAGGGGAAGGGGAAAAACTGTTTTTT.

The chain employs TRBV11-2 and TRBJ2-2; 8 bases agree with TRBD1. Trimming at V came to 5 bases and at J to 7 bases, leaving 3 bases not matched to a gene. In germline, CDR1 is SGHAT, CDR2 FQNNGV. This CDR3 is built from 13 residues. CDR3 loop: CASSATGVGELFF. The CDR3 DNA reads as TGTGCCAGCAGCGCGACAGGGGTCGGGGAGCTGTTTTTT.

The rearrangement joins TRBV18 to TRBJ2-1, with 11 bases fitting TRBD2. Germline CDR1 is KGHSH and CDR2 is LQKENI. There are 15 residues in the CDR3. V lost 3 bases and J lost 7; bases outside the gene matches: 5. The CDR3, as DNA: TGTGCCAGCTCACCCTCTAGCGGGAGGTTGAATGAGCAGTTCTTC. This translates into CASSPSSGRLNEQFF.

The chain carries TRBV19 and TRBJ1-1; D not resolved. Germline values: CDR1 LNHDA, CDR2 SQIVND (reference sequence). The ends were cut back, 7 bases at V and 2 bases at J, with 8 bases in the middle. CDR3 length: 12 amino acids. CDR3 nucleotides: TGTGCCAGTACCTATGAAAACACTGAAGCTTTCTTT. Protein sequence: CASTYENTEAFF.

The genes are TRBV21-1 and TRBJ2-7; the D call in the table, TRBD2, was not verified against the DNA. TRBV21-1 is a listed pseudogene. The CDR3 sequence is 15 residues long. CDR3 residues: CATFLLPGEVYEQYF. For the CDR3, the DNA is TGTGCCACCTTCCTGCTTCCGGGAGAGGTCTACGAGCAGTACTTC.

This clone was counted between two and nine times. The gene calls are TRBV15 and TRBJ1-1; no firm D call. This CDR3 comprises 13 residues. Germline CDR1 is LNHNV and CDR2 is YYDKDF (reference sequence). V was cut by 5 bases and J by 10 bases, with 17 bases left in between. CDR3 protein: CATSPRFGEGAFF. The CDR3 region has the DNA TGTGCCACCAGCCCCCGGTTTGGGGAGGGAGCTTTCTTT.

The gene calls are TRBV6-4 and TRBJ1-4; the D gene is possibly TRBD1 (5 bases). This CDR3 spans 14 amino acids. Trimming took 2 bases from V and 8 from J, leaving 12 bases between them. The germline V gene encodes CDR1 MRHNA and CDR2 SNTAGT. Here the CDR3 DNA reads TGTGCCAGCAGTGACGCCAGGGAGAAGGAAAAACTGTTTTTT. Translated: CASSDAREKEKLFF.

V usage is TRBV7-9 and J usage is TRBJ1-2; D may be TRBD1 (6 bases). Trimming removed 4 bases from V and 4 bases from J, with 10 bases in between. Germline V CDR1 and CDR2: SEHNR, FQNEAQ (reference sequence). CDR3 length equals 13 residues. The CDR3 spells CASSSRTAYGYTF. CDR3 in DNA: TGTGCCAGCAGCTCCCGGACAGCCTATGGCTACACCTTC.

The rearrangement uses TRBV29-1 and TRBJ2-7, with 11 bases identical to TRBD2. Trimming took 6 bases from V and 4 from J; bases not matched to a gene: 5. Germline CDR1 SQVTM, CDR2 ANQGSEA. The CDR3 has 13 residues. CDR3 loop: CSVDTSGSYEQYF. CDR3 in DNA: TGCAGCGTGGATACTAGCGGGAGTTACGAGCAGTACTTC.

The V call is TRBV5-1, the J call TRBJ2-2; 11 nucleotides align to TRBD2. This CDR3 is built from 18 residues. Germline V gene data show CDR1 as SGHRS and CDR2 as YFSETQ. After removal of 2 bases from V and 1 base from J, the junction contained 7 bases not matched to a gene. The CDR3 spells CASSFGGTSGGNTGELFF. CDR3 sequence (DNA): TGCGCCAGCAGCTTTGGCGGGACTAGCGGAGGGAACACCGGGGAGCTGTTTTTT. Supplemented by reference TRBV5-1 and TRBJ2-2, the full variable domain reads KAGVTQTPRYLIKTRGQQVTLSCSPISGHRSVSWYQQTPGQGLQFLFEYFSETQRNKGNFPGRFSGRQFSNSRSEMNVSTLELGDSALYLCASSFGGTSGGNTGELFFGEGSRLTVL.

CDR3 in DNA: TGTGCCAGCAGCTCCACCGGGACAGGGGCCCGGGAGCAGTACTTC. It encodes CASSSTGTGAREQYF. The chain carries TRBV6-1 and TRBJ2-7; 10 bases line up with TRBD1. This CDR3 is 15 amino acids long. Germline CDR1 and CDR2: MNHNS and SASEGT. The junction had 12 bases not matched to a gene; V was cut back by 6 bases and J by 7 bases.

Regarding this clone: Other DNA sequences in the sample encode the same CDR3. The V call is TRBV5-6, the J call TRBJ2-7, with 8 positions matching TRBD2. Germline loops: CDR1 SGHDT, CDR2 YYEEEE. CDR3 size: 19 residues. V dropped 0 bases and J dropped 0; count of bases not matched to a gene: 14. CDR3: CASSLGGAGGNPFSYEQYF. As DNA, the CDR3 is TGTGCCAGCAGCTTGGGGGGTGCGGGAGGTAACCCGTTCTCCTACGAGCAGTACTTC.

The rearrangement uses TRBV6-5 and TRBJ2-7; TRBD1 might be the D (6 bases). Trimming removed 1 base from V and 6 bases from J, with 19 bases in between. The CDR3 is made up of 16 amino acids. CDR1 and CDR2 from the germline V gene are MNHEY and SVGAGI. The CDR3 is CASSYFKMGHQIEQYF. Written as DNA, the CDR3 is TGTGCCAGCAGTTACTTCAAGATGGGACACCAGATCGAGCAGTACTTC.